The next 24 T cell receptor beta chains were all read from a single sample in a study of identical twins. TCRdb called the 5' RACE reads again in MiXCR, with one record for every CDR3 protein. This repertoire shows 1.5 million to 2 million distinct CDR3 sequences, under 35% found once; its top ten account for roughly 0.3%. The sample was cord blood. Receptor source: a newborn girl in good health.

J is TRBJ2-3 and V is TRBV6-6; either TRBD1 or TRBD2 may supply D (5 bases each). The CDR3 runs to 15 residues. Germline CDR1 reads MNHNY; CDR2 reads SVGAGI (reference sequence). CDR3 protein: CVTRSGASRIDTQYF. CDR3 coding DNA: TGTGTCACCCGAAGTGGGGCTAGCAGGATAGATACGCAGTATTTT.

The chain carries TRBV4-1 and TRBJ2-1; unclear D gene. CDR3 length equals 16 residues. Trimming cost V 4 bases and J 3 bases, with 16 bases left between them. CDR1 is MGHRA and CDR2 is YSYEKL in the germline V gene. The CDR3 sequence: CASSLLPRLHYNEQFF. Written as DNA, the CDR3 is TGCGCCAGCAGCCTCCTCCCCCGACTTCACTACAATGAGCAGTTCTTC.

As regards this clonotype: This is likely a read error, given that the CDR3 carries no conserved phenylalanine or tryptophan at its end. The chain links TRBV5-1 to TRBJ2-1; 12 nucleotides align to TRBD2. The CDR3 runs 17 residues. Germline V lookup: CDR1 SGHRS, CDR2 YFSETQ. V dropped 3 bases and J dropped 7; count of bases not matched to a gene: 11. The CDR3 region has the DNA TGCGCCAGCAGCTCGACGTCCCTAGCGGGGGGGCTGAATGAGCAGTTCTTA. Protein sequence: CASSSTSLAGGLNEQFL.

The chain couples TRBV27 to TRBJ2-7; 7 bases are shared with TRBD2. The CDR3 has 17 residues. The germline CDR1 and CDR2 sequences are MNHEY and SMNVEV (reference sequence). V lost 0 bases and J lost 1; bases outside the gene matches: 9. CDR3 loop: CASSLSTSSQLSYEQYF. The DNA for the CDR3 is TGTGCCAGCAGTTTATCGACTAGCAGCCAGCTTTCCTACGAGCAGTACTTC.

The chain is built from TRBV4-1 and TRBJ2-2, with D perhaps TRBD1 (6 bases). The ends were cut back, 2 bases at V and 3 bases at J, with 13 bases in the middle. The CDR3 runs to 16 residues. The V gene's germline CDR1 is MGHRA and CDR2 YSYEKL. CDR3 protein: CASSQTNRVDTGELFF. The CDR3 DNA follows: TGCGCCAGCAGCCAAACGAACAGGGTGGACACCGGGGAGCTGTTTTTT.

This CDR3 is CSAPRMSASTDTQYF. CDR3 DNA sequence: TGCAGTGCCCCTCGTATGTCCGCTAGCACAGATACGCAGTATTTT. The genes are TRBV20-1 and TRBJ2-3; no clear D. CDR3 length: 15 amino acids. V was cut by 6 bases and J by 0 bases, with 16 bases left in between. CDR1 and CDR2 from the germline V gene are DFQATT and SNEGSKA (reference sequence).

CDR3 coding DNA: TGCAGTGCTAGAGGAAAGGGGGCTAACTATGGCTACACCTTC. This sequence encodes CSARGKGANYGYTF. The chain uses TRBV20-1 and TRBJ1-2; a possible D gene is TRBD1 (6 bases). This CDR3 is 14 amino acids long. Trimming took 1 base from V and 0 from J, leaving 9 bases between them. Germline V CDR1 and CDR2: DFQATT, SNEGSKA (reference sequence).

The rearrangement links TRBV5-6 to TRBJ2-5, with 12 nucleotides matching TRBD2. The DNA end favors TRBJ2-7, so the J call may be wrong. Germline CDR1 SGHDT, CDR2 YYEEEE. CDR3 size: 14 residues. The CDR3 DNA follows: TGTGCCAGCAGCCGACTAGCGGGAGTAGGCGAGCAGTACTTC. This sequence encodes CASSRLAGVGEQYF.

A few counts support this clonotype. The rearrangement joins TRBV20-1 to TRBJ2-1; TRBD2 matches at 9 bases. CDR1 is DFQATT and CDR2 is SNEGSKA in the germline V gene (reference sequence). With V trimmed by 5 bases and J by 4 bases, 18 bases remained unmatched. The CDR3 has 18 amino acids. CDR3: CSARHLAGEGELYNEQFF. The CDR3 DNA follows: TGCAGTGCTCGTCATTTAGCGGGAGAGGGGGAATTGTACAATGAGCAGTTCTTC.

V is TRBV7-9 and J is TRBJ2-1; 7 positions agree with TRBD2. CDR1 is SEHNR, CDR2 FQNEAQ, per germline (reference sequence). V shed 3 bases, J shed 6 bases, and the junction held 8 bases outside the gene matches. This CDR3 contains 15 residues. The CDR3 sequence: CASSFGGRNLNEQFF. CDR3 coding DNA: TGTGCCAGCAGCTTCGGCGGGAGAAACCTCAATGAGCAGTTCTTC. Full variable domain (missing parts from reference TRBV7-9 and TRBJ2-1): DTGVSQNPRHKITKRGQNVTFRCDPISEHNRLYWYRQTLGQGPEFLTYFQNEAQLEKSRLLSDRFSAERPKGSFSTLEIQRTEQGDSAMYLCASSFGGRNLNEQFFGPGTRLTVL.

The sample holds a few counts of this clonotype. V and J are TRBV9 and TRBJ2-1, with a weak D call TRBD2 (7 bases). The J call may be incorrect, as the DNA end agrees better with TRBJ2-7. The CDR3 is 15 residues long. Per the germline V gene, CDR1 is SGDLS and CDR2 is YYNGEE. Here the CDR3 DNA reads TGTGCCAGCAGCGTAGACGGGGGGCAGTACAATGAGCAGTACTTC. It translates to CASSVDGGQYNEQYF.

This clonotype was seen ten or more times. V is TRBV19 and J is TRBJ1-1; 7 bases align to TRBD1. CDR3 length: 13 amino acids. J lost 1 base, V lost 9 bases, and 5 bases had no gene match. CDR1 and CDR2 (germline): LNHDA, SQIVND (reference sequence). CDR3 nucleotides: TGTGCCAGCAGCCGACAGGGGAACACTGAAGCTTTCTTT. Encoded protein: CASSRQGNTEAFF.

Concerning this clonotype: One end of the junction varies from germline; a read error may be responsible. The CDR3 spells CASSRLPWDRVYNAQFF. CDR3 in DNA: TGCGCCAGCAGCCGCTTACCGTGGGACAGGGTGTACAATGCGCAGTTCTTC. The rearrangement links TRBV4-1 to TRBJ2-1; 9 bases agree with TRBD1. The CDR3 covers 17 residues. Germline V gene data show CDR1 as MGHRA and CDR2 as YSYEKL.

The chain employs TRBV20-1 and TRBJ1-2; D gene ambiguous. The V end lost 1 base, the J end lost 5 bases, and 14 bases lay between the germline ends. Germline values: CDR1 DFQATT, CDR2 SNEGSKA (reference sequence). CDR3 length: 14 residues. In DNA, the CDR3 is TGCAGTGCTAGAGCACCGGTCAAATTTTATGGCTACACCTTC. Translation: CSARAPVKFYGYTF.

The J gene is TRBJ2-1, the V gene TRBV28; D remains ambiguous. The V end lost 8 bases, the J end lost 6 bases, and 11 bases lay between the germline ends. Germline CDR1 is MDHEN and CDR2 is SYDVKM. The CDR3 sequence is 12 residues long. CDR3 bases: TGTGCCAGCGGAATAAGGCTCAATGAGCAGTTCTTC. Its translation is CASGIRLNEQFF. Full variable domain (remainder filled in from reference TRBV28 and TRBJ2-1): DVKVTQSSRYLVKRTGEKVFLECVQDMDHENMFWYRQDPGLGLRLIYFSYDVKMKEKGDIPEGYSVSREKKERFSLILESASTNQTSMYLCASGIRLNEQFFGPGTRLTVL.

This clonotype was counted between two and nine times. V usage is TRBV20-1 and J usage is TRBJ2-7; TRBD2 matches 9 bases. The CDR3 consists of 15 residues. CDR1 and CDR2 from the germline V gene are DFQATT and SNEGSKA (reference sequence). The trim removed 2 bases at V and 4 bases at J, leaving 9 bases unmatched. CDR3 nucleotides: TGCAGTGCTAGAACCCCGGGACTAGCTGGGTACGAGCAGTACTTC. It is translated as CSARTPGLAGYEQYF.

The chain has TRBV7-9 and TRBJ1-2; TRBD1 matches 8 bases. The CDR3 spans 16 residues. V lost 4 bases and J lost 5; bases outside the gene matches: 12. CDR1 and CDR2 (germline): SEHNR, FQNEAQ (reference sequence). In nucleotides, the CDR3 is TGTGCCAGCAGCTCGACAGGGGCCGCCTATATATATGGCTACACCTTC. It encodes CASSSTGAAYIYGYTF.

This clonotype was detected only a few times. CDR3 DNA sequence: TGTGCCATCAGTGACGACCAGTGGGGCTCCTACAATGAGCAGTACTTC. Its protein product is CAISDDQWGSYNEQYF. The chain couples TRBV10-3 to TRBJ2-7; TRBD1 might be the D (5 bases). The CDR3 sequence is 16 residues long. The V end was cut by 3 bases, the J end by 7 bases, with 22 bases between. Germline V gene data show CDR1 as ENHRY and CDR2 as SYGVKD.

A remark on this clonotype: This may arise from a read error, as a much more abundant clone is one base away. This chain uses TRBV5-1 with TRBJ2-3; D may be TRBD1 (5 bases). The CDR3 has 14 residues. CDR1 SGHRS and CDR2 YFSETQ come from the germline V gene. Here the CDR3 reads CACSIQGNTDTQYF. The CDR3 nucleotides are TGCGCCTGCAGCATCCAGGGTAACACAGATACGCAGTATTTT.

The CDR3 DNA is TGTGCCAGCAGCTCCCGGACTAGCGGGGGATTCAATGAGCAGTTCTTC. Residues: CASSSRTSGGFNEQFF. The chain joins TRBV9 to TRBJ2-1, with 13 bases matching TRBD2. Looked up from germline, CDR1 is SGDLS and CDR2 is YYNGEE. The CDR3 totals 16 residues. The J segment lost 6 bases and the V segment lost 4 bases, leaving 7 bases of the junction unmatched.

The chain carries TRBV11-2 and TRBJ2-2; 11 nucleotides align to TRBD1. Trimming took 2 bases from V and 7 from J; bases not matched to a gene: 6. The length of the CDR3 is 16 residues. The germline gives CDR1 SGHAT, CDR2 FQNNGV. CDR3 DNA sequence: TGTGCCAGCAGCTTATGGACAGGGGGCGCCGTCGGGGAGCTGTTTTTT. Amino acid sequence: CASSLWTGGAVGELFF.

This clonotype was seen repeatedly, ten times or more. The chain has TRBV5-1 and TRBJ2-5; D is uncertain. Trimming left V 6 bases short and J 2 bases short, with 5 bases between. This CDR3 has 11 residues. Per germline, CDR1 SGHRS and CDR2 YFSETQ. CDR3 protein: CASILQETQYF. The CDR3 DNA sequence: TGCGCCAGCATCCTACAAGAGACCCAGTACTTC.

This clonotype was observed a handful of times. The chain is built from TRBV27 and TRBJ2-3, with 7 bases identical to TRBD2. V dropped 2 bases and J dropped 6; count of bases not matched to a gene: 11. This CDR3 has 16 residues. Germline lookup yields CDR1 MNHEY and CDR2 SMNVEV (reference sequence). CDR3 coding DNA: TGTGCCAGCAGTTTAGGGCCGGCGGGAGATCTGGATACGCAGTATTTT. Protein sequence: CASSLGPAGDLDTQYF.

The chain uses TRBV28 and TRBJ1-5, with a possible D match to TRBD1 (5 bases). V was pared by 7 bases and J by 2 bases, with 15 bases between. CDR1 MDHEN and CDR2 SYDVKM come from the germline V gene. This CDR3 is 15 amino acids long. The CDR3 sequence is CASIRGGVGNQPQHF. CDR3 in DNA: TGTGCCAGCATCCGGGGGGGGGTAGGCAATCAGCCCCAGCATTTT.